What follows describes a single T cell receptor (beta chain). Antigen: not known. Preparation of TCR beta libraries was done by quantitative 5'-RACE with molecular barcodes. TCRdb analysed the 5' RACE reads with MiXCR anew, one entry per CDR3 protein. Here the sample spans roughly 150,000 distinct CDR3 sequences, about a third being singletons. These data originate in a study of CD8 T cells in ankylosing spondylitis. Regarding the study as a whole: Characteristic of ankylosing spondylitis blood, it appeared, was a TCR beta motif comprising about eight highly homologous variants. According to the report, clones linked to the disease were significantly enriched in matched synovial fluid samples taken from ankylosing spondylitis patients. Reports of some motif variants in reactive arthritis synovial fluid and blood predate this one.

There are 15 residues in the CDR3. V shed 6 bases and J shed 0 bases, with 12 bases lying between them. Germline CDR1 is KGHSH and CDR2 is LQKENI. The sequenced sample was synovial fluid, either unsorted or a sorted T cell fraction (not recorded which). This sequence joins TRBV18 and TRBJ2-1; D perhaps matches TRBD2 (5 bases). The TCR sequence derives from a male donor with ankylosing spondylitis. In nucleotides, the CDR3 is TGTGCCAGCTCCCGAAGCGGAGACTCCTACAATGAGCAGTTCTTC. Translation gives CASSRSGDSYNEQFF.